This T cell receptor (beta chain) was sequenced in a study of shared clonotypes between healthy human individuals. Study findings and constraints: In contrast to clonotypes shared by all four donors, non-shared clonotypes had lower generation probabilities.

Germline CDR1 reads PRHDT; CDR2 reads FYEKMQ (reference sequence). V was shortened by 4 bases and J by 1 base, with 13 bases between the two germline ends. The CDR3 runs 15 residues. The method was immunoSEQ multiplex PCR; TCRdb's version includes in-frame clones alone and lacks a portion of them. The sample consists of just over 2,000,000 clones, roughly 94% of them appearing once. Naive CD8 populations comprised CD45RO-negative cells positively selected for CCR7, excluding terminally differentiated effector memory CD45RA+ cells. Healthy and HIV-negative, the adult donors had no recent acute infections or vaccinations. Regarding this clone: Its antigen remains unknown.

This sequence was found in a man between 18 and 35 years old in good health. Sequencing was carried out using naive CD8+ T cells sorted from blood. V usage is TRBV13 and J usage is TRBJ1-1, with D perhaps matching TRBD1 (5 bases). The CDR3 DNA follows: TGTGCCAGCAGCTCAAGGGGATCGGGGAACACTGAAGCTTTCTTT. Translating gives CASSSRGSGNTEAFF.